This T cell receptor beta chain was sequenced during a study of OX40 agonist ivuxolimab in advanced cancers. Study summary: Patients were given ivuxolimab, an antibody that agonizes OX40 (CD134). Study conclusions and caveats: Also present in some nonresponders was a low level of normalized T-cell clonal expansion.

Produced via immunoSEQ multiplex PCR; TCRdb's table is partial and in-frame only. The sample has tens of thousands of clones, over 80% seen once. V lost 1 base and J 5 bases, leaving 10 bases between the germline ends. The germline V gene encodes CDR1 SGHRS and CDR2 YFSETQ. The CDR3 has 13 residues. Details on this clone: Its antigen is unknown.

Researchers took blood at baseline, on cycle 4 day 1, and on cycle 7 day 1. The specimen was CD4+ or CD8+ T cells sorted from blood, collected in a trial of the OX40 agonist ivuxolimab. This TCR came from an adult with an advanced solid tumor such as melanoma, head and neck, liver or kidney cancer. This chain connects TRBV5-1 to TRBJ2-7, with D unclear. CDR3 sequence (DNA): TGCGCCAGCAGCTTGTCTGGGATGGACGAGCAGTACTTC. Encoded protein: CASSLSGMDEQYF.